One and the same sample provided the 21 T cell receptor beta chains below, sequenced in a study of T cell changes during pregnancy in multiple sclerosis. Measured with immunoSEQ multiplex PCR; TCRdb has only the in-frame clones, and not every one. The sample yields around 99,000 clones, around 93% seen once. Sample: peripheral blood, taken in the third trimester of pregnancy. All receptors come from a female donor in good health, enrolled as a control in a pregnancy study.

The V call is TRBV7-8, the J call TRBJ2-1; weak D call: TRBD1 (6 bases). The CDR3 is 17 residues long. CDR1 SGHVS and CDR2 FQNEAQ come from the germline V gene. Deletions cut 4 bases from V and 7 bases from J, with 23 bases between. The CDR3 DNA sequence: TGTGCCAGCAGCTCAGGTATCATACGACAGGTTCTGAATGAGCAGTTCTTC. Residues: CASSSGIIRQVLNEQFF.

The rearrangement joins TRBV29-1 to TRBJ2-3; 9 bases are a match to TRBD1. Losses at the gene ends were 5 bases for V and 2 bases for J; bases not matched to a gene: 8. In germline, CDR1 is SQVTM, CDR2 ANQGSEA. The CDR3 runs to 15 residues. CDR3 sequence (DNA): TGCAGCGTTCGGCGGACAGGGGAGATCACAGATACGCAGTATTTT. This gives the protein CSVRRTGEITDTQYF.

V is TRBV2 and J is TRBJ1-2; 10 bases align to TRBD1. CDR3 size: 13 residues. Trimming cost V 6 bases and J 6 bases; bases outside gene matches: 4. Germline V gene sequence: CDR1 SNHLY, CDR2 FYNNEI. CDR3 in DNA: TGTGCCAGCAGGACGGGACAGGGGAATGGCTACACCTTC. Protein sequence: CASRTGQGNGYTF. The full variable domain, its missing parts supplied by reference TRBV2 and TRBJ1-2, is EPEVTQTPSHQVTQMGQEVILRCVPISNHLYFYWYRQILGQKVEFLVSFYNNEISEKSEIFDDQFSVERPDGSNFTLKIRSTKLEDSAMYFCASRTGQGNGYTFGSGTRLTVV.

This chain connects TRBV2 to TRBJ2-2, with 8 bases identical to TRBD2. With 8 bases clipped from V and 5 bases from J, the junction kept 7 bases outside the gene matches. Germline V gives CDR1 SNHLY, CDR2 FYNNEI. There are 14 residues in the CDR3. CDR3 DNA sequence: TGTGCCAGCGGAGCGGGGGCGGGAACCGGGGAGCTGTTTTTT. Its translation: CASGAGAGTGELFF.

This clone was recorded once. CDR3 residues: CASSLHRGTEAFF. For the CDR3, the DNA is TGTGCCAGCAGCTTACACAGAGGGACTGAAGCTTTCTTT. The rearrangement joins TRBV7-2 to TRBJ1-1, with D hard to call. V was shortened by 2 bases and J by 5 bases, with 9 bases between the two germline ends. Germline V lookup: CDR1 SGHTA, CDR2 FQGNSA. CDR3 length: 13 residues.

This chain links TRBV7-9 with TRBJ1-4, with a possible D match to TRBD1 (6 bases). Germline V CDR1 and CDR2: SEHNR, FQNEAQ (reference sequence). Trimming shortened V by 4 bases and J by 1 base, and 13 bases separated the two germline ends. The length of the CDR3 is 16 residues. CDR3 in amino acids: CASSSGGAETNEKLFF. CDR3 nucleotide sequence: TGTGCCAGCAGCTCGGGGGGGGCGGAAACTAATGAAAAACTGTTTTTT.

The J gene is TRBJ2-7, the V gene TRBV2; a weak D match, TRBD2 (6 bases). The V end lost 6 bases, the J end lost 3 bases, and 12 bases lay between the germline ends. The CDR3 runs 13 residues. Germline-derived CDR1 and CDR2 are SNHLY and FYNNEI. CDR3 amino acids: CASSGDSFYEQYF. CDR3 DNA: TGTGCCAGCAGCGGGGACTCGTTCTACGAGCAGTACTTC.

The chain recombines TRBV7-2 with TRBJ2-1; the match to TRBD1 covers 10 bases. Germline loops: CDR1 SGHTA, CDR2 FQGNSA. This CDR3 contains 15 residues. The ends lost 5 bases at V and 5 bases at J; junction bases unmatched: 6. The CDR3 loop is CASSTRQGANNEQFF. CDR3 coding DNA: TGTGCCAGCAGCACTCGACAGGGGGCGAACAATGAGCAGTTCTTC.

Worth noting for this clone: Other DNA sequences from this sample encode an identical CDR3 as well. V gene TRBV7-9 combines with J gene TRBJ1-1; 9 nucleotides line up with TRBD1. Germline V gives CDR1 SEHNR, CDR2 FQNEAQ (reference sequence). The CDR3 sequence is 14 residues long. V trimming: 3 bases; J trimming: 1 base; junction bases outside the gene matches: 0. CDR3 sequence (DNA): TGTGCCAGCAGCTTGGGACAGGGGAACACTGAAGCTTTCTTT. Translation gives CASSLGQGNTEAFF.

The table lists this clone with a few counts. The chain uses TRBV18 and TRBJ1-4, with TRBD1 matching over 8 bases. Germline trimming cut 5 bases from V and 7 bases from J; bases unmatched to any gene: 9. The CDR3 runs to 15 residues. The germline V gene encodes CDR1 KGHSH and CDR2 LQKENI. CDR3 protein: CASSSSDREAEKLFF. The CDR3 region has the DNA TGTGCCAGCTCAAGCTCGGACAGGGAGGCTGAAAAACTGTTTTTT.

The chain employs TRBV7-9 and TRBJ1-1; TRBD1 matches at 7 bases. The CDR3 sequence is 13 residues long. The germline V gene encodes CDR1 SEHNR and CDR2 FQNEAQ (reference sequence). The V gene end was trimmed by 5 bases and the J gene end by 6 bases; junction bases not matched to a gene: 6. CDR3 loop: CASSVDRVSEAFF. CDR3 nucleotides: TGTGCCAGCAGCGTTGACAGGGTCTCTGAAGCTTTCTTT.

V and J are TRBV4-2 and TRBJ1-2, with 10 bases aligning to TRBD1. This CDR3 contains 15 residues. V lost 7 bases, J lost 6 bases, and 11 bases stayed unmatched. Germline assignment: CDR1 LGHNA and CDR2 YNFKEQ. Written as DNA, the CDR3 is TGTGCCAGCACCAGAGAGGACAGGGGGGGCGATGGCTACACCTTC. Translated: CASTREDRGGDGYTF.

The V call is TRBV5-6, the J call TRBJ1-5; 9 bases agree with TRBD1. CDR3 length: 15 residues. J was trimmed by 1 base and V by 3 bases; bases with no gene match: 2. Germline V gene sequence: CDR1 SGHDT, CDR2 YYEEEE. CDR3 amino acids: CASSWGTGSNQPQHF. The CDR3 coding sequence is TGTGCCAGCAGCTGGGGGACAGGGAGCAATCAGCCCCAGCATTTT.

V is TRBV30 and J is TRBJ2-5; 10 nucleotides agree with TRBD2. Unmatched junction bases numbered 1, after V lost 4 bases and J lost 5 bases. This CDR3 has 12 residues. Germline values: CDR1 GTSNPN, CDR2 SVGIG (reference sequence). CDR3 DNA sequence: TGTGCCTGGACTAGCGGGGGTGAGACCCAGTACTTC. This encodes CAWTSGGETQYF.

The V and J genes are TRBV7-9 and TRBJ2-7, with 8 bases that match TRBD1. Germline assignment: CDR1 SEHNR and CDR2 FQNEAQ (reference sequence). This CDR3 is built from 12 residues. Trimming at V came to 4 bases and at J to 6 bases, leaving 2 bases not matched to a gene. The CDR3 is CASSSDRGEQYF. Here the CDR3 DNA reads TGTGCCAGCAGCTCAGACAGGGGCGAGCAGTACTTC.

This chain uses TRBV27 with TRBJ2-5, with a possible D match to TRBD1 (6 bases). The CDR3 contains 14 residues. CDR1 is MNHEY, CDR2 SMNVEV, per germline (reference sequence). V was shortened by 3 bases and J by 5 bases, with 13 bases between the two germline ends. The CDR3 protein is CASSFRGRRETQYF. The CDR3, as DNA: TGTGCCAGCAGTTTCAGGGGAAGGCGGGAGACCCAGTACTTC.

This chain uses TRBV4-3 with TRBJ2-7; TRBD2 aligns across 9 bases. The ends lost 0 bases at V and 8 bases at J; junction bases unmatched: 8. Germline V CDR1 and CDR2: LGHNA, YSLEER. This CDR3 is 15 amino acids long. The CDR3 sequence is CASSQEGGGAKKQYF. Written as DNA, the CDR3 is TGCGCCAGCAGCCAAGAGGGCGGGGGGGCAAAAAAGCAGTACTTC.

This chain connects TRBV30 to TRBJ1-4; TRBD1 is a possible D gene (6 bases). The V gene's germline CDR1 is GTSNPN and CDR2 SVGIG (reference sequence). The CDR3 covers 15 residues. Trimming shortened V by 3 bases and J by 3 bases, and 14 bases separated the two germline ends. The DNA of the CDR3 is TGTGCCTGGAGAAAGGGGGGGGCTGCTAATGAAAAACTGTTTTTT. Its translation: CAWRKGGAANEKLFF. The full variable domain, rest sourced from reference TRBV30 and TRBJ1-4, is SQTIHQWPATLVQPVGSPLSLECTVEGTSNPNLYWYRQAAGRGLQLLFYSVGIGQISSEVPQNLSASRPQDRQFILSSKKLLLSDSGFYLCAWRKGGAANEKLFFGSGTQLSVL.

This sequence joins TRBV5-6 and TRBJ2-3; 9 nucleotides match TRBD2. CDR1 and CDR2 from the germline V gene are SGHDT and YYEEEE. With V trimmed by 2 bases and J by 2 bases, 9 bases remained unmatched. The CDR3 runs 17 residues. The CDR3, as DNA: TGTGCCAGCAGCTTCTGGTTAGCGGGGGACCCCACAGATACGCAGTATTTT. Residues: CASSFWLAGDPTDTQYF.

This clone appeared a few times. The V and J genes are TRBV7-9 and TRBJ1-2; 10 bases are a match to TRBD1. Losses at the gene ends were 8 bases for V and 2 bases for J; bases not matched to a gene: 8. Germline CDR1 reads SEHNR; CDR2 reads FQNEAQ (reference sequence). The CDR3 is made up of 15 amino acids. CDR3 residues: CASLPTTGGNYGYTF. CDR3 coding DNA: TGTGCCAGCCTGCCGACGACAGGGGGCAACTATGGCTACACCTTC.

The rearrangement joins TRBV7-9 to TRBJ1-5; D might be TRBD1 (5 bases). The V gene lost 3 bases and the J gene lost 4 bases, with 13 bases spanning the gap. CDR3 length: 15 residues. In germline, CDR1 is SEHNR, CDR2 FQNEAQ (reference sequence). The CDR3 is CASSFGRASNQPQHF. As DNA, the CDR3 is TGTGCCAGCAGCTTTGGCAGGGCGTCGAATCAGCCCCAGCATTTT. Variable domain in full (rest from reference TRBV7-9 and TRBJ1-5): DTGVSQNPRHKITKRGQNVTFRCDPISEHNRLYWYRQTLGQGPEFLTYFQNEAQLEKSRLLSDRFSAERPKGSFSTLEIQRTEQGDSAMYLCASSFGRASNQPQHFGDGTRLSIL.